This TCR beta chain was identified in a study of T cell repertoires and Cas9 in healthy adults (dated by TCRdb to between 2018 and 2020). About the study as a whole: Within the CD4 and CD8 compartments, the researchers characterized SpCas9-reactive T cells in terms of multi-effector potency, cytotoxicity and lineage determination. Preexisting T cell immunity against the Streptococcus pyogenes Cas9 nuclease (SpCas9) used in CRISPR gene editing was examined in the study. Points the paper makes about the study in general: In vitro, the proliferation and function of SpCas9-reactive effector T cells were reported to be mitigated by SpCas9-reactive regulatory T cells.

The CDR3 covers 12 residues, taking in both the cysteine and the phenylalanine. Solely the CDR3 DNA is kept, with 36 bases framed from the first base. Sequences SGHDT (CDR1) and YYEEEE (CDR2) are obtained from the germline V gene. V is cut by 2 bases and J by 4 bases, and the space between the germline ends is 6 bases. Healthy humans were used as donors in the study. In regard to this clone: No antigen is known for it. No base quality information exists; no much larger clone differs at one position.

The library came from the immunoSEQ multiplex PCR assay. TCRdb took over this immuneACCESS table, retaining in-frame rearrangements with V and J assigned. Such tables are incomplete; in checked studies, under half of the missing clones stem from an unresolved V gene, and the remainder is unexplained. Across this sample there are roughly 23,000 clones, with more than 80% seen only once. Roughly 1.6% of the sample lies in the top ten. The receptor comes from a human donor in good health. The rearrangement combines TRBV5-6 with TRBJ1-1; the D gene is unclear. Source material: CD4+ effector T cells (CD127+, CD25-, CD137-, CD154-) from PBMCs; culture status not recorded. The bases are TGTGCCAGCAGCTTTGAGGTCACTGAAGCTTTCTTT. This sequence encodes CASSFEVTEAFF.